The clone carrying this T cell receptor (beta chain) is deemed medium-sized. Its antigen is still unknown. Looked up from germline, CDR1 is ENHRY and CDR2 is SYGVKD. The CDR3 is made up of 14 amino acids. Trimming cost V 3 bases and J 1 base, with 10 bases left between them. Whole blood was used without fractionation, so all unsorted peripheral T cells were included. The RNA source was a roughly 2.3 ml peripheral blood draw. This sample is part of a study of HIV-infected patients and healthy controls. cDNA was made from 500 ng RNA using alpha and beta constant primers. Separate chain-specific third strand synthesis with multiplexing indices produced the alpha and beta libraries. Second strand synthesis was primed from the SP2 site. The library had 12-nucleotide molecular identifiers formed by two random hexamers joined together. Via MiXCR, TCRdb re-called the 5' RACE reads, giving one row per CDR3 protein. Seen here are some 13,000 distinct CDR3 sequences, around 9% observed once, and the top ten hold about 6.4%.

Study outcomes and limitations: HIV-infected patients shared fewer CDR3 sequences between individuals than healthy controls.

The sequence came from an adult in good health. Sequencing input: blood. The rearrangement uses TRBV10-3 and TRBJ2-7; no reliable D call. The DNA of the CDR3 is TGTGCCATCAGTGAACCGACCAGATCCTACGAGCAGTACTTC. Translating gives CAISEPTRSYEQYF.